These 20 T cell receptor beta chains were sequenced from one sample in a study of cytomegalovirus exposure and HLA in healthy donors. Researchers ran the PCR with 60 Vbeta and 13 Jbeta primers. Generated by immunoSEQ multiplex PCR, the TCRdb table keeps only in-frame clones and is missing some. This sample has more than 110,000 clones, with 78% found just once. Sequencing was performed on PBMCs. The receptors here all came from a male donor in good health and CMV-seronegative.

The V and J genes are TRBV15 and TRBJ2-1; 9 nucleotides align to TRBD2. V lost 0 bases, J lost 0 bases, and 15 bases stayed unmatched. CDR3 length: 21 amino acids. The V gene's germline CDR1 is LNHNV and CDR2 YYDKDF (reference sequence). The CDR3 protein is CATSRDRVGLAGLSSYNEQFF. The CDR3 nucleotides read TGTGCCACCAGCAGAGATCGGGTCGGGCTAGCGGGGCTCAGCTCCTACAATGAGCAGTTCTTC.

The V call is TRBV30, the J call TRBJ1-2; TRBD1 matches at 7 bases. V was clipped by 5 bases and J by 7 bases; unmatched bases: 4. The CDR3 has 11 residues. From germline, CDR1 is GTSNPN and CDR2 SVGIG (reference sequence). As DNA, the CDR3 is TGTGCCTGGGACAGGGTTTCTGGCTACACCTTC. This encodes CAWDRVSGYTF.

The chain is built from TRBV7-2 and TRBJ1-2; 9 positions match TRBD1. Germline loops: CDR1 SGHTA, CDR2 FQGNSA. Losses at the gene ends were 2 bases for V and 6 bases for J; bases not matched to a gene: 4. This CDR3 contains 14 residues. The CDR3 loop is CASSLLQGAHGYTF. The CDR3 DNA reads as TGTGCCAGCAGCTTACTACAGGGGGCGCATGGCTACACCTTC.

This rearrangement joins TRBV4-1 to TRBJ1-1; tentative D call: TRBD1 (5 bases). The CDR3 totals 14 residues. V was cut by 4 bases and J by 3 bases, with 12 bases left in between. The germline CDR1 and CDR2 sequences are MGHRA and YSYEKL. DNA for the CDR3: TGCGCCAGCAGCCGGAGGGGAGGGGACACTGAAGCTTTCTTT. Encoded protein: CASSRRGGDTEAFF.

J is TRBJ1-1 and V is TRBV29-1; D is perhaps TRBD1 (5 bases). Germline loops: CDR1 SQVTM, CDR2 ANQGSEA. This CDR3 comprises 13 residues. Written as DNA, the CDR3 is TGCAGTGTGTTGGACACCACGAACACTGAAGCTTTCTTT. Its translation: CSVLDTTNTEAFF.

The chain employs TRBV6-5 and TRBJ1-4, with TRBD1 identical over 11 bases. Germline loops: CDR1 MNHEY, CDR2 SVGAGI. V shed 4 bases, J shed 8 bases, and the junction held 6 bases outside the gene matches. The CDR3 totals 15 residues. This chain's CDR3 is CASSSPGQGGEKLFF. CDR3 in DNA: TGTGCCAGCAGTTCCCCGGGACAGGGGGGCGAAAAACTGTTTTTT.

The chain combines TRBV14 with TRBJ1-1, with D maybe TRBD1 (5 bases). The CDR3 extends over 14 amino acids. CDR1 SGHDN and CDR2 FVKESK come from the germline V gene. The germline V and J ends were trimmed by 3 bases and 8 bases, with 16 bases remaining between them. For the CDR3, the DNA is TGTGCCAGCAGCCAGTACCGGGACTTTAGCGAAGCTTTCTTT. Protein: CASSQYRDFSEAFF. The whole variable domain, remainder taken from reference TRBV14 and TRBJ1-1, is EAGVTQFPSHSVIEKGQTVTLRCDPISGHDNLYWYRRVMGKEIKFLLHFVKESKQDESGMPNNRFLAERTGGTYSTLKVQPAELEDSGVYFCASSQYRDFSEAFFGQGTRLTVV.

This clone has only a few counts. J is TRBJ2-5 and V is TRBV14; 9 bases agree with TRBD1. The CDR3 is 15 amino acids. The germline V gene has CDR1 SGHDN and CDR2 FVKESK. J gave up 5 bases and V 4 bases, and 8 bases lay outside the gene matches. The DNA for the CDR3 is TGTGCCAGCAGCCGAGAACAGGGGGCTGGGGAGACCCAGTACTTC. Translation gives CASSREQGAGETQYF.

This clone has just a few counts. The CDR3 loop reads CASSPGWGTADTQYF. CDR3 in DNA: TGTGCCAGCAGTCCAGGGTGGGGCACTGCAGATACGCAGTATTTT. V gene TRBV7-2 combines with J gene TRBJ2-3, with a weak D call TRBD1 (5 bases). Between the trimmed V and J ends, which lost 6 bases and 4 bases, there was a span of 17 bases. This CDR3 comprises 15 residues. CDR1 is SGHTA and CDR2 is FQGNSA in the germline V gene.

The chain recombines TRBV27 with TRBJ2-7, with TRBD1 matching 10 bases. The CDR3 extends over 16 amino acids. Trimming removed 6 bases from V and 6 bases from J; junction bases left unmatched: 14. Germline assignment: CDR1 MNHEY and CDR2 SMNVEV (reference sequence). The CDR3 is CASRIPGQGRIGEQYF. The CDR3 region has the DNA TGTGCCAGCAGAATACCGGGACAGGGGAGAATAGGCGAGCAGTACTTC.

This rearrangement joins TRBV15 to TRBJ1-5; no clear D gene. V was shortened by 4 bases and J by 0 bases, with 16 bases between the two germline ends. CDR1 and CDR2 (germline): LNHNV, YYDKDF (reference sequence). The CDR3 loop spans 17 amino acids. Written as DNA, the CDR3 is TGTGCCACCAGCACCGCCCCGACGGGATATAGCAATCAGCCCCAGCATTTT. Its protein product is CATSTAPTGYSNQPQHF.

The gene calls are TRBV4-1 and TRBJ2-5; 7 bases map to TRBD2. The germline V gene encodes CDR1 MGHRA and CDR2 YSYEKL. V lost 1 base, J lost 4 bases, and 0 bases stayed unmatched. The CDR3 loop spans 13 amino acids. The CDR3 DNA follows: TGCGCCAGCAGCCAAGGGGAGGGAGAGACCCAGTACTTC. It yields the protein CASSQGEGETQYF.

V is TRBV18 and J is TRBJ1-1; D perhaps matches TRBD1 (5 bases). CDR3 length equals 14 residues. Germline V gene lookup returns CDR1 KGHSH and CDR2 LQKENI. Trimming pared 10 bases from V and 3 bases from J, leaving 18 bases between. The CDR3 spells CATTEAGRDTEAFF. DNA for the CDR3: TGTGCCACCACCGAGGCGGGGCGGGACACTGAAGCTTTCTTT. Complete variable domain (other parts from reference TRBV18 and TRBJ1-1): NAGVMQNPRHLVRRRGQEARLRCSPMKGHSHVYWYRQLPEEGLKFMVYLQKENIIDESGMPKERFSAEFPKEGPSILRIQQVVRGDSAAYFCATTEAGRDTEAFFGQGTRLTVV.

The chain couples TRBV9 to TRBJ2-7; D perhaps matches TRBD1 (5 bases). V lost 0 bases and J lost 5, with 24 bases in between. Germline V lookup: CDR1 SGDLS, CDR2 YYNGEE. The CDR3 runs 18 residues. CDR3 sequence reads: CASSVGAGSRVDANEQYF. Written as DNA, the CDR3 is TGTGCCAGCAGCGTAGGGGCAGGGTCGAGAGTTGATGCTAACGAGCAGTACTTC. The variable domain in full, completed from reference TRBV9 and TRBJ2-7, reads DSGVTQTPKHLITATGQRVTLRCSPRSGDLSVYWYQQSLDQGLQFLIQYYNGEERAKGNILERFSAQQFPDLHSELNLSSLELGDSALYFCASSVGAGSRVDANEQYFGPGTRLTVT.

This chain connects TRBV23-1 to TRBJ1-1, with D unclear. TRBV23-1 is an ORF, and what it does is uncertain. The CDR3 has 17 amino acids. The germline V and J ends were trimmed by 0 bases and 0 bases, with 14 bases remaining between them. The CDR3 DNA reads as TGCGCCAGCAGTCAATCGATTTCCCAGAAAATGAACACTGAAGCTTTCTTT. This gives the protein CASSQSISQKMNTEAFF.

The rearrangement links TRBV9 to TRBJ2-6, with 10 bases matching TRBD1. This CDR3 contains 17 residues. V shed 3 bases, J shed 2 bases, and the junction held 5 bases outside the gene matches. Germline CDR1 reads SGDLS; CDR2 reads YYNGEE. The CDR3 nucleotides are TGTGCCAGCAGCGCGATGACAGGGGGCGCTGGGGCCAACGTCCTGACTTTC. Translated, it gives CASSAMTGGAGANVLTF.

The chain combines TRBV13 with TRBJ2-7; 13 bases agree with TRBD2. Germline loops: CDR1 PRHDT, CDR2 FYEKMQ (reference sequence). This CDR3 is built from 19 residues. V dropped 1 base and J dropped 0; count of bases not matched to a gene: 9. Written as DNA, the CDR3 is TGTGCCAGCAGCTTAGCCCCCGAGACTAGCGGGGGGTACTCCTACGAGCAGTACTTC. Its translation: CASSLAPETSGGYSYEQYF.

The gene calls are TRBV30 and TRBJ2-7, with 7 nucleotides matching TRBD2. This CDR3 is 16 amino acids long. V shed 3 bases and J 4 bases; nucleotides not matched to a gene: 15. Germline loops: CDR1 GTSNPN, CDR2 SVGIG (reference sequence). The CDR3 region has the DNA TGTGCCTGGAGCCCGGTTCGGGGAGGGATGGGGTACGAGCAGTACTTC. Residues: CAWSPVRGGMGYEQYF.

A single count supports this clone. The gene calls are TRBV30 and TRBJ2-2; D remains ambiguous. The V end was cut by 4 bases, the J end by 0 bases, with 12 bases between. Germline V gene lookup returns CDR1 GTSNPN and CDR2 SVGIG (reference sequence). The CDR3 spans 15 residues. This CDR3 reads CAWTRLRPNTGELFF. The CDR3 coding sequence is TGTGCCTGGACCCGACTCCGACCGAACACCGGGGAGCTGTTTTTT.

CDR3 amino acids: CASSLITASGIMNEQFF. CDR3 DNA: TGTGCCAGCAGTTTAATTACGGCTAGCGGGATTATGAATGAGCAGTTCTTC. The chain has TRBV27 and TRBJ2-1; 9 bases map to TRBD2. Germline assignment: CDR1 MNHEY and CDR2 SMNVEV (reference sequence). The J segment lost 7 bases and the V segment lost 2 bases, leaving 12 bases of the junction unmatched. The CDR3 loop spans 17 amino acids.